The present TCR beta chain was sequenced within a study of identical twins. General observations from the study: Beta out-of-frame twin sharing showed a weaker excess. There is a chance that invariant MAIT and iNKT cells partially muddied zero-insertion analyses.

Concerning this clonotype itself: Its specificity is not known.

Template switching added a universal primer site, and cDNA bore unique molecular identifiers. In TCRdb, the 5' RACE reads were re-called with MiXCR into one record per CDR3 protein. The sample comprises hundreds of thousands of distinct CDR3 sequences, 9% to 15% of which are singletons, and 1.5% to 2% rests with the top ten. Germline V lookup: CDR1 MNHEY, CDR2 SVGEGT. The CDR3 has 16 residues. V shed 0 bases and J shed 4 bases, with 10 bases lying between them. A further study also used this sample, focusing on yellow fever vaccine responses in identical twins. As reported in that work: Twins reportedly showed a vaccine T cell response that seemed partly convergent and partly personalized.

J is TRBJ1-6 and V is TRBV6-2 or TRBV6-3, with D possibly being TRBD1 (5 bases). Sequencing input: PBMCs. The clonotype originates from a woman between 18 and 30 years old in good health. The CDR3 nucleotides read TGTGCCAGCAGTTACTCGACAGCACAATATAATTCACCCCTCCACTTT. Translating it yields CASSYSTAQYNSPLHF.